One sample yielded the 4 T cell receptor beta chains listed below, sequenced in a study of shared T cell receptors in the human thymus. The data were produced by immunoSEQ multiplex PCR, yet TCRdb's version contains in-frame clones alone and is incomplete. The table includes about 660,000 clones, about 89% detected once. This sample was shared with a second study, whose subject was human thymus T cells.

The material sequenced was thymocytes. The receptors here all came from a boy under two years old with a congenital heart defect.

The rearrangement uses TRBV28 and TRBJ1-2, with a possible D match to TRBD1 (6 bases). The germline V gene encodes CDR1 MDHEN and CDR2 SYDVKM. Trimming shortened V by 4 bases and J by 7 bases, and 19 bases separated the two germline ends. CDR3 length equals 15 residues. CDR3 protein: CASSSPTGTLSGYTF. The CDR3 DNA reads TGTGCCAGCAGTTCCCCGACAGGCACTTTGAGTGGCTACACCTTC.

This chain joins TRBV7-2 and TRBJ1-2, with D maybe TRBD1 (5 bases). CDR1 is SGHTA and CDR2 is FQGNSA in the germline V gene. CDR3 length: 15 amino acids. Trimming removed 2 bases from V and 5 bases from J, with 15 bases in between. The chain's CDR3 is CASSLRGGFAYGYTF. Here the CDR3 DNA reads TGTGCCAGCAGCTTAAGGGGAGGCTTTGCGTATGGCTACACCTTC.

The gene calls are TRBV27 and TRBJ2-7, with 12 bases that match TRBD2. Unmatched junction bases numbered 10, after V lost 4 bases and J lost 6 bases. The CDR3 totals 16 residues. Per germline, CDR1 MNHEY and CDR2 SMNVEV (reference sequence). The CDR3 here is CASSSHPTSGRGEQYF. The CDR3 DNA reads TGTGCCAGCAGTTCCCACCCGACTAGCGGGAGAGGCGAGCAGTACTTC.

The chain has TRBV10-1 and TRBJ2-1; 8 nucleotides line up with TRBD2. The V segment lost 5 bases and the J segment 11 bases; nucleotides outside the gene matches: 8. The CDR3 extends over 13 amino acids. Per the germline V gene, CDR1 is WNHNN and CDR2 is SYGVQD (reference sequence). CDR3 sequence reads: CASSSETSEKQFF. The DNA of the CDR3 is TGCGCCAGCAGTTCGGAGACTAGCGAAAAGCAGTTCTTC.